The 16 T cell receptor beta chains presented below share a single source sample, sequenced in a study of cytomegalovirus exposure and HLA in healthy donors. The data were produced by immunoSEQ multiplex PCR, yet TCRdb's version contains in-frame clones alone and is incomplete. The sample comprises some 200,000 clones, 65% to 90% of which are singletons, and 13% rests with the top ten. Material for sequencing was PBMCs. These receptors all stem from a woman aged 30 to 39 in good health and CMV-seropositive.

V and J are TRBV10-3 and TRBJ1-2; 9 nucleotides match TRBD1. Per germline, CDR1 ENHRY and CDR2 SYGVKD. The CDR3 runs to 13 residues. After removal of 10 bases from V and 5 bases from J, the junction contained 8 bases not matched to a gene. CDR3 nucleotide sequence: TGTGCCACCCACCCGGGACAGGGATATGGCTACACCTTC. Translating gives CATHPGQGYGYTF.

V and J are TRBV2 and TRBJ1-3; D is ambiguous. V was shortened by 1 base and J by 2 bases, with 9 bases between the two germline ends. CDR3 size: 15 residues. CDR1 and CDR2 from the germline V gene are SNHLY and FYNNEI. The CDR3 DNA sequence: TGTGCCAGCAGTGAAGGGGCCGCGACTGGAAACACCATATATTTT. Protein sequence: CASSEGAATGNTIYF. The full variable domain, completed using reference TRBV2 and TRBJ1-3, is EPEVTQTPSHQVTQMGQEVILRCVPISNHLYFYWYRQILGQKVEFLVSFYNNEISEKSEIFDDQFSVERPDGSNFTLKIRSTKLEDSAMYFCASSEGAATGNTIYFGEGSWLTVV.

This chain uses TRBV5-1 with TRBJ1-1; a weak D match, TRBD1 (6 bases). The CDR3 has 14 amino acids. The germline gives CDR1 SGHRS, CDR2 YFSETQ. V lost 4 bases and J 0 bases, leaving 10 bases between the germline ends. CDR3 protein: CASSREGVNTEAFF. DNA for the CDR3: TGCGCCAGCAGCCGGGAGGGGGTGAACACTGAAGCTTTCTTT.

V and J are TRBV7-2 and TRBJ2-1, with 10 bases fitting TRBD2. Germline values: CDR1 SGHTA, CDR2 FQGNSA. Trimming at V came to 5 bases and at J to 0 bases, leaving 7 bases not matched to a gene. CDR3 size: 17 residues. Here the CDR3 reads CASSLDSSGSSYNEQFF. The CDR3, as DNA: TGTGCCAGCAGCCTGGACTCTAGCGGGAGCTCCTACAATGAGCAGTTCTTC. Together with reference TRBV7-2 and TRBJ2-1, the CDR3 gives the full variable domain: GAGVSQSPSNKVTEKGKDVELRCDPISGHTALYWYRQSLGQGLEFLIYFQGNSAPDKSGLPSDRFSAERTGGSVSTLTIQRTQQEDSAVYLCASSLDSSGSSYNEQFFGPGTRLTVL.

The V gene is TRBV7-8, the J gene TRBJ1-2, with D possibly TRBD1 on 5 matching bases. This CDR3 has 16 residues. V was cut by 1 base and J by 5 bases, with 17 bases left in between. The germline V gene has CDR1 SGHVS and CDR2 FQNEAQ. The CDR3 loop reads CASSLVGQGPFYGYTF. CDR3 in DNA: TGTGCCAGCAGCTTAGTCGGGCAGGGCCCTTTTTATGGCTACACCTTC.

As DNA, the CDR3 is TGTGCCAGCAGCACTCTCCCCGGGACTAGCGGACTCCACTACGAGCAGTACTTC. This codes for CASSTLPGTSGLHYEQYF. The gene calls are TRBV7-8 and TRBJ2-7, with 11 bases aligning to TRBD2. The germline gives CDR1 SGHVS, CDR2 FQNEAQ. The CDR3 covers 18 residues. With 5 bases clipped from V and 3 bases from J, the junction kept 15 bases outside the gene matches.

Only one count was recorded for this clone. The CDR3 loop reads CASSLNRARREQYF. In DNA, the CDR3 is TGTGCCAGTAGTCTAAACAGGGCGCGTAGAGAGCAGTACTTC. The chain is built from TRBV19 and TRBJ2-7; maybe TRBD1 (6 bases). The germline V gene encodes CDR1 LNHDA and CDR2 SQIVND (reference sequence). The V gene lost 5 bases and the J gene lost 7 bases, with 18 bases spanning the gap. The CDR3 contains 14 residues. Variable domain in full (rest from reference TRBV19 and TRBJ2-7): DGGITQSPKYLFRKEGQNVTLSCEQNLNHDAMYWYRQDPGQGLRLIYYSQIVNDFQKGDIAEGYSVSREKKESFPLTVTSAQKNPTAFYLCASSLNRARREQYFGPGTRLTVT.

This clone was seen a handful of times. V usage is TRBV19 and J usage is TRBJ1-2; 7 positions agree with TRBD1. The V gene end was trimmed by 4 bases and the J gene end by 5 bases; junction bases not matched to a gene: 7. Germline V gives CDR1 LNHDA, CDR2 SQIVND (reference sequence). This CDR3 region has 14 residues. The CDR3 DNA is TGTGCCAGTAGTACACAGACAGGGCCTTATGGCTACACCTTC. Protein: CASSTQTGPYGYTF.

V usage is TRBV7-9 and J usage is TRBJ1-4; D is perhaps TRBD1 (6 bases). The V gene's germline CDR1 is SEHNR and CDR2 FQNEAQ (reference sequence). This CDR3 has 16 amino acids. Between the trimmed V and J ends, which lost 1 base and 2 bases, there was a span of 11 bases. The CDR3 reads CASSLGSGVTNEKLFF. CDR3 bases: TGTGCCAGCAGCTTAGGATCAGGGGTGACTAATGAAAAACTGTTTTTT.

The rearrangement links TRBV2 to TRBJ2-7; possibly TRBD2 for D (5 bases). Trimming removed 3 bases from V and 6 bases from J, with 6 bases in between. CDR3 size: 11 residues. Germline V gives CDR1 SNHLY, CDR2 FYNNEI. CDR3 residues: CASSDEGEQYF. The CDR3 DNA sequence: TGTGCCAGCAGTGATGAGGGCGAGCAGTACTTC.

V is TRBV5-1 and J is TRBJ2-5, with 7 bases fitting TRBD1. The CDR3 consists of 16 residues. Unmatched junction bases numbered 14, after V lost 5 bases and J lost 4 bases. The germline gives CDR1 SGHRS, CDR2 YFSETQ. The CDR3 loop reads CASRPSTGRGGETQYF. The CDR3 DNA reads as TGCGCCAGCAGGCCCTCGACAGGGAGAGGTGGAGAGACCCAGTACTTC.

In this sample, this clone turned up a few times. The chain is built from TRBV12-5 and TRBJ2-3; D not resolved. CDR1 and CDR2 (germline): LGHNT, FRNRAP. This CDR3 region has 14 residues. The ends were cut back, 0 bases at V and 4 bases at J, with 8 bases in the middle. DNA of the CDR3: TGTGCTAGTGGTTTGGTTAACTTACCAGATACGCAGTATTTT. Protein product: CASGLVNLPDTQYF.

This chain connects TRBV21-1 to TRBJ2-6; TRBD2 is taken as the D call from the table, unchecked against the DNA. TRBV21-1 is classified as a pseudogene. The CDR3 totals 20 residues. The CDR3 is CASSKDLGLAAPSGANVLTF. DNA of the CDR3: TGTGCCAGCAGCAAAGATTTGGGACTAGCGGCGCCCTCTGGGGCCAACGTCCTGACTTTC.

J is TRBJ1-2 and V is TRBV28; 8 nucleotides line up with TRBD1. Germline loops: CDR1 MDHEN, CDR2 SYDVKM. Losses at the gene ends were 2 bases for V and 2 bases for J; bases not matched to a gene: 4. The CDR3 totals 15 residues. This CDR3 is CASSLGQGANYGYTF. CDR3 bases: TGTGCCAGCAGTTTAGGACAGGGAGCCAACTATGGCTACACCTTC.

V gene TRBV27 combines with J gene TRBJ1-2; D possibly corresponds to TRBD1 (5 bases). Germline-derived CDR1 and CDR2 are MNHEY and SMNVEV (reference sequence). Trimming took off 8 bases at V and 4 bases at J, with 20 bases between the two ends. The CDR3 loop spans 15 amino acids. CDR3 nucleotide sequence: TGTGCCAGCGCACCCCGGGGGGGTGAGAGCTATGGCTACACCTTC. Residues: CASAPRGGESYGYTF.

V usage is TRBV2 and J usage is TRBJ2-7; the D is unclear. Germline CDR1 is SNHLY and CDR2 is FYNNEI. The CDR3 extends over 14 amino acids. The ends were cut back, 8 bases at V and 5 bases at J, with 19 bases in the middle. The CDR3 region has the DNA TGTGCCAGCCGGCAGACTCTCGAAACACACGAGCAGTACTTC. It encodes CASRQTLETHEQYF.